This T cell receptor beta chain was captured by sequencing in a study of T-cell reconstitution after alpha-beta-depleted transplantation in children. This clonotype was counted only a few times. A TCRbeta library incorporating unique molecular identifiers was prepared. TCRdb re-analysed the PCR reads in MiXCR, keeping a single row per CDR3 protein. The sample shows approximately 350,000 distinct CDR3 sequences, about 9.4% of them seen only once. The V gene lost 2 bases and the J gene lost 6 bases, with 20 bases spanning the gap. In germline, CDR1 is SGHTA, CDR2 FQGNSA. CDR3 length: 16 residues. The chain joins TRBV7-2 to TRBJ2-7; D possibly corresponds to TRBD1 (6 bases). The sequencing used PBMCs from the stem cell graft donor, collected from the stem cell graft. The sequence was collected from a human donor who donated a stem cell graft to a child with acute lymphoblastic leukemia. The CDR3 here is CASSLPPTGFMSEQYF. The CDR3 coding sequence is TGTGCCAGCAGCTTACCCCCGACAGGTTTTATGTCCGAGCAGTACTTC. The whole variable domain, remainder taken from reference TRBV7-2 and TRBJ2-7, is GAGVSQSPSNKVTEKGKDVELRCDPISGHTALYWYRQSLGQGLEFLIYFQGNSAPDKSGLPSDRFSAERTGGSVSTLTIQRTQQEDSAVYLCASSLPPTGFMSEQYFGPGTRLTVT.